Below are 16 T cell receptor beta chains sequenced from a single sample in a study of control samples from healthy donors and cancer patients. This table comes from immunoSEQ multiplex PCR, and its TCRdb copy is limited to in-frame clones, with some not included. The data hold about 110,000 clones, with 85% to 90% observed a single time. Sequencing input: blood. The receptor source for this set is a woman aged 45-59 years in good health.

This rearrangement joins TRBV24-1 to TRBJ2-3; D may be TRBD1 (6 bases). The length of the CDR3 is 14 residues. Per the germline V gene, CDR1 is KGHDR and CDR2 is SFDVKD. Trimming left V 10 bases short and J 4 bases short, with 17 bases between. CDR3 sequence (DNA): TGTGCCACGTCTGATAGCAGGGGCTCAGATACGCAGTATTTT. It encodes CATSDSRGSDTQYF.

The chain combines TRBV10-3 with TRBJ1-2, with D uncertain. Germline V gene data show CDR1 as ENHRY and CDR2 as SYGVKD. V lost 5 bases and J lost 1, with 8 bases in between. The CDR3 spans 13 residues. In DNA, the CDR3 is TGTGCCATCAGTTCAGGTATTAACTATGGCTACACCTTC. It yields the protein CAISSGINYGYTF.

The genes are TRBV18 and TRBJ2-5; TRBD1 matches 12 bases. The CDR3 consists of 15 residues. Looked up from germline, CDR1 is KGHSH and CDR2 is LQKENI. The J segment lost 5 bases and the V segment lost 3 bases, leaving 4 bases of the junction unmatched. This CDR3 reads CASSPGTGGGETQYF. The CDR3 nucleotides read TGTGCCAGCTCACCCGGGACAGGGGGCGGTGAGACCCAGTACTTC.

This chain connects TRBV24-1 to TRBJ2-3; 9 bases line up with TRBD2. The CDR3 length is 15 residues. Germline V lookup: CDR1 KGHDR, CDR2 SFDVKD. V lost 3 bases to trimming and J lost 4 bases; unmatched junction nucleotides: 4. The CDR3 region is CATSDSGGSPDTQYF. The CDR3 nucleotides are TGTGCCACCAGTGATAGCGGGGGGAGCCCAGATACGCAGTATTTT.

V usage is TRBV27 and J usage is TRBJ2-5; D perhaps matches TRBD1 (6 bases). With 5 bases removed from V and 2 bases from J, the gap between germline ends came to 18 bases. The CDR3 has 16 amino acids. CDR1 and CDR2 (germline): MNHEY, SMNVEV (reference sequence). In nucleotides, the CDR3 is TGTGCCAGCAGTCCGGCCCACAGGGTGACACAAGAGACCCAGTACTTC. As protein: CASSPAHRVTQETQYF.

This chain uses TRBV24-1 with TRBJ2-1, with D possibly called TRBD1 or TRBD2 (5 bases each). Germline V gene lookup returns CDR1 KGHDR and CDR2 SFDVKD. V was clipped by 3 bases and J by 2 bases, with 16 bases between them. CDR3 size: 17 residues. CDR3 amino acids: CATSDTGRDQAYNEQFF. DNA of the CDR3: TGTGCCACCAGTGATACAGGCCGGGATCAGGCCTACAATGAGCAGTTCTTC.

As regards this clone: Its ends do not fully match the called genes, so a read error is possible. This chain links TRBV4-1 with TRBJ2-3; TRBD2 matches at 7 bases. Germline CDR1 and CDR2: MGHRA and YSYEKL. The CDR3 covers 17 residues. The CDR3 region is CVSSHILRTSRPDTQYF. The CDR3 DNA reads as TGCGTCAGCAGCCATATACTAAGGACTAGTAGGCCAGATACGCAGTATTTT.

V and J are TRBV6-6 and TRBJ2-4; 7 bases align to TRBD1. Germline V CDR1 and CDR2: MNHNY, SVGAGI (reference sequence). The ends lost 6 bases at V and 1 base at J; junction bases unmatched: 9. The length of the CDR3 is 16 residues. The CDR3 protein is CASSSTGDGAKNIQYF. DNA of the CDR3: TGTGCCAGCAGCTCCACAGGGGATGGGGCCAAAAACATTCAGTACTTC.

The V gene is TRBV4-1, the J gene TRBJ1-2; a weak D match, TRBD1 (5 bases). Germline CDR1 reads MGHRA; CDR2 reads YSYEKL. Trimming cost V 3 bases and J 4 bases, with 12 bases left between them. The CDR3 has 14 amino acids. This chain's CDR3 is CASSHTWGFYGYTF. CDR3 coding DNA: TGCGCCAGCAGCCACACTTGGGGGTTCTATGGCTACACCTTC.

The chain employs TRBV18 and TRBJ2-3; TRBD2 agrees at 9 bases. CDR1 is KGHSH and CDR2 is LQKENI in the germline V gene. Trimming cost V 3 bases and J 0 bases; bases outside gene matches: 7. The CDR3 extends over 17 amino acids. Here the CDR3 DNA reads TGTGCCAGCTCACCCGGAGCTAGCGGGGCTAGCACAGATACGCAGTATTTT. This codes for CASSPGASGASTDTQYF.

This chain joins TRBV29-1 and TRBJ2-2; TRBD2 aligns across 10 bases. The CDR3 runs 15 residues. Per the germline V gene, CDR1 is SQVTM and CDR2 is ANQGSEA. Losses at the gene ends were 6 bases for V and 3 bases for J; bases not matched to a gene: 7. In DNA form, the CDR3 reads TGCAGCGTCCGAGCGGGAGGGGTGCACACCGGGGAGCTGTTTTTT. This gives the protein CSVRAGGVHTGELFF.

The CDR3 reads CASRGAGTRNEQFF. The CDR3 DNA reads as TGTGCCAGCAGGGGGGCCGGGACACGCAATGAGCAGTTCTTC. The V and J genes are TRBV6-4 and TRBJ2-1; D may be TRBD1 (6 bases). This CDR3 is built from 14 residues. CDR1 MRHNA and CDR2 SNTAGT come from the germline V gene. Deletions cut 6 bases from V and 6 bases from J, with 15 bases between.

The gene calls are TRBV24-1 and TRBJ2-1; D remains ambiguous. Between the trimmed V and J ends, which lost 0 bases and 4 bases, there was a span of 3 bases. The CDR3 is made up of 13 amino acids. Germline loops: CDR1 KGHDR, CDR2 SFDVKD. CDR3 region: CATSDLPYNEQFF. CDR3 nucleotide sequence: TGTGCCACCAGTGATTTGCCTTACAATGAGCAGTTCTTC.

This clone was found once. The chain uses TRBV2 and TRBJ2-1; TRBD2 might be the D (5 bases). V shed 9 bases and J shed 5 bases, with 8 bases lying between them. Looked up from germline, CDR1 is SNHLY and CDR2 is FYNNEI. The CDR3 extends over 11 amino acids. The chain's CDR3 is CASTRDNEQFF. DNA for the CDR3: TGTGCCAGTACTAGGGACAATGAGCAGTTCTTC.

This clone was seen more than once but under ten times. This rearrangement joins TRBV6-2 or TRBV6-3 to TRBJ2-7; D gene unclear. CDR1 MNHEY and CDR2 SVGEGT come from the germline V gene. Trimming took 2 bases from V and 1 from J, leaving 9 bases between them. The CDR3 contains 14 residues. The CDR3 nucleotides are TGTGCCAGCAGTTACCTCCTGACTTCCTACGAGCAGTACGTC. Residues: CASSYLLTSYEQYV.

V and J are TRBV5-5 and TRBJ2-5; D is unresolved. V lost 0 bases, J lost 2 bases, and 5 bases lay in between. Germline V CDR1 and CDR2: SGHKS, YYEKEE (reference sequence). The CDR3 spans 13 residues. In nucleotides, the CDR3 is TGTGCCAGCAGCTTGGAGTCGCAAGAGACCCAGTACTTC. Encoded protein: CASSLESQETQYF.